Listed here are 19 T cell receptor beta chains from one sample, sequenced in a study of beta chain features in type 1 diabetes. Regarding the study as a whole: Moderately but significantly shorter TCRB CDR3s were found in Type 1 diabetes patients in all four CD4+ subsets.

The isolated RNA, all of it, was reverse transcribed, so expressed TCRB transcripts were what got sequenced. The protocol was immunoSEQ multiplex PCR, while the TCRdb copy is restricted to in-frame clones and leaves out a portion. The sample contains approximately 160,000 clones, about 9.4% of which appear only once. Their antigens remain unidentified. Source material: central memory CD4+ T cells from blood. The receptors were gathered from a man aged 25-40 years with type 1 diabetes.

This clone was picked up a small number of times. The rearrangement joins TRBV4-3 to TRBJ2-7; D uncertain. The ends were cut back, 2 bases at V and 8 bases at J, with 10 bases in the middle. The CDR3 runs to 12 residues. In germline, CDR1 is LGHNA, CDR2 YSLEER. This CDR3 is CASSQSRGQQYF. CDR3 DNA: TGCGCCAGCAGCCAATCAAGAGGCCAGCAGTACTTC.

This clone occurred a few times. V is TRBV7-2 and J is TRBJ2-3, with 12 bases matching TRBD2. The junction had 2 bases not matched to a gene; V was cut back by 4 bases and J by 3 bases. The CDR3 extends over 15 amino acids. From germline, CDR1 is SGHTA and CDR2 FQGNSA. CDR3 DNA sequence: TGTGCCAGCAGCTCCGGACTAGCGGGAACAGATACGCAGTATTTT. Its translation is CASSSGLAGTDTQYF.

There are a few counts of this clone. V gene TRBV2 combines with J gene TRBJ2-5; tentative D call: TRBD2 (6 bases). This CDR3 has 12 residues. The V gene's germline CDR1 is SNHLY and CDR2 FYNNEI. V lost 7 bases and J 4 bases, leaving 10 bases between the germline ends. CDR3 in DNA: TGTGCCAGCACTCGGGGAGGAGAGACCCAGTACTTC. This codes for CASTRGGETQYF.

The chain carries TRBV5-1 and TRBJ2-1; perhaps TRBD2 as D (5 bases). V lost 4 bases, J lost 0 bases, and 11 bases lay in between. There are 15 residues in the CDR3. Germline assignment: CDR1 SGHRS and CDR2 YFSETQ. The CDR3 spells CASSPDFSSYNEQFF. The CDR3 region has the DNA TGCGCCAGCAGCCCGGACTTCAGCTCCTACAATGAGCAGTTCTTC.

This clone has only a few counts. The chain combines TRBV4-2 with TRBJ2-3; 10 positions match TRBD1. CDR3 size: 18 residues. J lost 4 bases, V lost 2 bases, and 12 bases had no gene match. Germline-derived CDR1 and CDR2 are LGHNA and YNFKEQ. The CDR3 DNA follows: TGTGCCAGCAGCCAATTAGGGTTCGGGACAGGGGTGTCAGATACGCAGTATTTT. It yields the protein CASSQLGFGTGVSDTQYF.

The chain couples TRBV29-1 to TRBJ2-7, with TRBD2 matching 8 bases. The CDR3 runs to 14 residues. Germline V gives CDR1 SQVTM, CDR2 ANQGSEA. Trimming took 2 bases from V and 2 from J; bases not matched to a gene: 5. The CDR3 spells CSVELAGTPYEQYF. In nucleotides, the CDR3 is TGCAGCGTTGAACTAGCGGGTACCCCCTACGAGCAGTACTTC.

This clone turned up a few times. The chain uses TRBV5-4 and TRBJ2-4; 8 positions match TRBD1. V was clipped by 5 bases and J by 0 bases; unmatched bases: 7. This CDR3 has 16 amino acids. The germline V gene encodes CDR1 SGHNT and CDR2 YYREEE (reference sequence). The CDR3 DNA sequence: TGTGCCAGCAGTCGGCAGGGGGCACTAGCCAAAAACATTCAGTACTTC. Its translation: CASSRQGALAKNIQYF.

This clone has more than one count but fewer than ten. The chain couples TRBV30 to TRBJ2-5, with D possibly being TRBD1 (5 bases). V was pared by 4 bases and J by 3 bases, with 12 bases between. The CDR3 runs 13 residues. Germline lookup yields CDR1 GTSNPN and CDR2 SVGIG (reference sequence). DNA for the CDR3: TGTGCCTGGACGACCGACAGAGAAGAGACCCAGTACTTC. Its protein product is CAWTTDREETQYF.

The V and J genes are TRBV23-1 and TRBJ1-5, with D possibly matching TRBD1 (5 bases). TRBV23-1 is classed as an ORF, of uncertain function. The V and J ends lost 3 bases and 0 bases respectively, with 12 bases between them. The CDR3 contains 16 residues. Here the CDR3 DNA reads TGCGCCAGCAGTCAGATGGCAGGGCGTAGCAATCAGCCCCAGCATTTT. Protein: CASSQMAGRSNQPQHF.

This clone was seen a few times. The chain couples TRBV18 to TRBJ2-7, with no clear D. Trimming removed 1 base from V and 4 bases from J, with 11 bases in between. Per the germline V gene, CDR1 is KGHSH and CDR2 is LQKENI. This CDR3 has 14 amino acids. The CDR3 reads CASSPRARDYEQYF. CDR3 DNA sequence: TGTGCCAGCTCACCACGCGCAAGAGATTACGAGCAGTACTTC.

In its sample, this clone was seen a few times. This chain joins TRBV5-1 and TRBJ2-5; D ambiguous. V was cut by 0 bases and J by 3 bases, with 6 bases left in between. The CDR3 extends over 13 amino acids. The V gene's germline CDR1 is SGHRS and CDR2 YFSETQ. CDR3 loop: CASSLGQEETQYF. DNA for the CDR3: TGCGCCAGCAGCTTGGGTCAGGAAGAGACCCAGTACTTC.

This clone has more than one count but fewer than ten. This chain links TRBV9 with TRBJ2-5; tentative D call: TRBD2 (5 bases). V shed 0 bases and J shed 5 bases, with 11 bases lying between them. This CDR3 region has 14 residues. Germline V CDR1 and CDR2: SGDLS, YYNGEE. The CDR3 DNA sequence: TGTGCCAGCAGCGTAGGTCTAGCCGGGGAGACCCAGTACTTC. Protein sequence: CASSVGLAGETQYF.

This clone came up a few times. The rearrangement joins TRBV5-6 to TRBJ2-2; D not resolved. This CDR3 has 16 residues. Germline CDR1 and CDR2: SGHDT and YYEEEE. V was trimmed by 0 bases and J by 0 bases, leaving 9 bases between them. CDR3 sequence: CASSLVTAANTGELFF. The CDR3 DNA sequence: TGTGCCAGCAGCTTGGTCACTGCCGCGAACACCGGGGAGCTGTTTTTT.

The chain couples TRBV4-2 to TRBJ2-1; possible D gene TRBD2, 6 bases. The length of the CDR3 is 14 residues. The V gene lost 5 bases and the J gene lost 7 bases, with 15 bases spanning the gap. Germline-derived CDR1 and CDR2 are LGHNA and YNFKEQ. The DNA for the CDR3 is TGTGCCAGCAGCGAGGCCGGGACTGTGAATGAGCAGTTCTTC. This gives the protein CASSEAGTVNEQFF.

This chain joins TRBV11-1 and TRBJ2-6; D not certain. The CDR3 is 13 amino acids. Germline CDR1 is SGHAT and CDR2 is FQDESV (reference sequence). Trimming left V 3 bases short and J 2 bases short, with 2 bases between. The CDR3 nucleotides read TGTGCCAGCAGCTTTACTGGGGCCAACGTCCTGACTTTC. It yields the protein CASSFTGANVLTF.

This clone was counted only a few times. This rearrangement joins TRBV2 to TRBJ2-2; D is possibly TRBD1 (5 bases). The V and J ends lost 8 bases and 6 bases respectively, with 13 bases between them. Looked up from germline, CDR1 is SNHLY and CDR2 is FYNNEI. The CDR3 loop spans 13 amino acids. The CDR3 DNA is TGTGCCAGCGGCAGGGATGCTGCCGGGGAGCTGTTTTTT. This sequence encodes CASGRDAAGELFF.

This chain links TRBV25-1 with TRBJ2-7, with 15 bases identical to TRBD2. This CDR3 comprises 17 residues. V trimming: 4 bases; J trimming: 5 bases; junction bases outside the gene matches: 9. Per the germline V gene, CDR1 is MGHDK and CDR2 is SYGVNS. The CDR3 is CASSARTSGRALDEQYF. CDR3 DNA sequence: TGTGCCAGCAGTGCCAGGACTAGCGGGAGGGCCTTGGACGAGCAGTACTTC.

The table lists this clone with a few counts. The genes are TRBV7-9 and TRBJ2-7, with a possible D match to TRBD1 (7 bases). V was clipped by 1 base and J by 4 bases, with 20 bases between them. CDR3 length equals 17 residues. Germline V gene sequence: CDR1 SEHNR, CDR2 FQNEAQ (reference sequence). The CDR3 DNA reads TGTGCCAGCAGCTTAGGGGGGGCGCAGGGGGATGTTTACGAGCAGTACTTC. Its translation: CASSLGGAQGDVYEQYF.

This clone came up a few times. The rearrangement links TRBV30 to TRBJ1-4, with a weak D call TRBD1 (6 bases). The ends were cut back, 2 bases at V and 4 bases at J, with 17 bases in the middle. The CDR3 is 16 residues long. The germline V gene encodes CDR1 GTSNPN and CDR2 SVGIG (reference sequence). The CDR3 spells CAWSSPVPGHNEKLFF. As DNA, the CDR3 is TGTGCCTGGAGTTCTCCAGTACCGGGACATAATGAAAAACTGTTTTTT. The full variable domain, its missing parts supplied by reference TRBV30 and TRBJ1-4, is SQTIHQWPATLVQPVGSPLSLECTVEGTSNPNLYWYRQAAGRGLQLLFYSVGIGQISSEVPQNLSASRPQDRQFILSSKKLLLSDSGFYLCAWSSPVPGHNEKLFFGSGTQLSVL.